These 5 T cell receptor beta chains share one sample of origin, sequenced in a study of blood T cells in healthy people across ages (dated by TCRdb to 2015 to 2017). The library relied on 5' RACE. TCRdb lists the instrument as Illumina HiSeq 2500. A second about 7 to 12 cycle PCR used a sample-barcoded 5' primer and a J-beta primer mix. TCRdb reanalyzed the raw reads on its own, using fastp at Q25 for trimming and MiXCR for clone calling, and kept in-frame beta chains. Entries that share a CDR3 protein sequence are merged under the most common genes and DNA. For this sample there are about 800,000 distinct CDR3 sequences; 20% to 30% appear just once. Clones ranked in the top ten supply under 4.5% of the sample. This same sample was also taken into another study, of T cells of mothers and their children.

The sequencing input was blood. Receptors were obtained from a boy aged 10-17 years in good health.

The V and J genes are TRBV3-1 and TRBJ2-2; no reliable D call. The V gene lost 1 base and the J gene lost 6 bases, with 6 bases spanning the gap. The length of the CDR3 is 13 residues. Germline CDR1 is LGHDT and CDR2 is YNNKEL (reference sequence). In nucleotides, the CDR3 is TGTGCCAGCAGCCAAGCTGCGGCCGGGGAGCTGTTTTTT. Its translation: CASSQAAAGELFF.

This rearrangement joins TRBV20-1 to TRBJ2-7; D is possibly TRBD1 (5 bases). From germline, CDR1 is DFQATT and CDR2 SNEGSKA (reference sequence). The CDR3 is 14 residues long. V lost 3 bases, J lost 6 bases, and 18 bases lay in between. CDR3 amino acids: CSASVGADTTEQYF. CDR3 in DNA: TGCAGTGCTAGTGTTGGTGCGGACACTACCGAGCAGTACTTC.

The V gene is TRBV28, the J gene TRBJ2-7; 7 nucleotides match TRBD1. Germline assignment: CDR1 MDHEN and CDR2 SYDVKM. The CDR3 covers 16 residues. After removal of 2 bases from V and 0 bases from J, the junction contained 7 bases not matched to a gene. CDR3 nucleotide sequence: TGTGCCAGCAGTTTAGAACAGGGGTTTAGCTCCTACGAGCAGTACTTC. It yields the protein CASSLEQGFSSYEQYF.

The gene calls are TRBV20-1 and TRBJ2-7, with D possibly called TRBD1 or TRBD2 (5 bases each). Germline-derived CDR1 and CDR2 are DFQATT and SNEGSKA (reference sequence). V was cut by 6 bases and J by 4 bases, with 16 bases left in between. The CDR3 spans 13 residues. The CDR3 is CSALAPGAYEQYF. CDR3 coding DNA: TGCAGTGCCTTAGCCCCCGGGGCTTACGAGCAGTACTTC.

This chain uses TRBV28 with TRBJ2-5; no clear D. Germline lookup yields CDR1 MDHEN and CDR2 SYDVKM. The CDR3 consists of 14 residues. Trimming left V 4 bases short and J 4 bases short, with 13 bases between. The CDR3 region is CASSYGLLRETQYF. The CDR3 DNA is TGTGCCAGCAGTTACGGCCTTTTAAGAGAGACCCAGTACTTC.